This T cell receptor beta chain was documented in a study of T cell repertoires in cytomegalovirus infection. Overall study context: Epitope selection comprised recently identified HLA-C-restricted CMV epitopes and well-studied HLA-B-restricted CMV epitopes. Evidence of both CMV infection and a matching HLA type came from public TCR beta signatures. Findings and caveats of the study: Frequencies of public TCR beta families were cumulated, and this identified carriers of CMV plus the relevant HLA. HLA-C-restricted CMV clonotypes gave the most frequent clonotype in two of eight donors.

Comment on this clonotype: Its antigen is unknown.

In TCRdb, the reads were re-called with MiXCR into one record per CDR3 protein. The sample carries some 940,000 distinct CDR3 sequences, roughly 30% recorded once. V gave up 9 bases and J gave up 3 bases, with 9 bases separating them. From germline, CDR1 is SNHLY and CDR2 FYNNEI. This CDR3 has 13 residues. The source is a human donor in good health (CMV status not recorded). Some clones in this sample may be carry-over from other donors' samples. This chain links TRBV2 with TRBJ2-6; no reliable D call. Source: cultured CD8+ T cells from PBMCs, taken from culture after CMV antigen stimulation. CDR3 in amino acids: CASSGGGANVLTF. In DNA, the CDR3 is TGTGCCAGTTCAGGTGGTGGGGCCAACGTCCTGACTTTC. The full variable domain, its missing parts supplied by reference TRBV2 and TRBJ2-6, is EPEVTQTPSHQVTQMGQEVILRCVPISNHLYFYWYRQILGQKVEFLVSFYNNEISEKSEIFDDQFSVERPDGSNFTLKIRSTKLEDSAMYFCASSGGGANVLTFGAGSRLTVL.